The next 30 T cell receptor beta chains were all read from a single sample in a study of blood T cell repertoires in COVID-19. Data came from immunoSEQ multiplex PCR; TCRdb stores just in-frame clones and leaves some out. The sample yields hundreds of thousands of clones, around 88% seen once. Sequencing was performed on PBMCs or T cells enriched from blood (not recorded which). Receptors were obtained from a woman between 50 and 59 years old who had recovered from COVID-19.

Concerning this clone: The sample holds other DNA sequences that translate to the same CDR3. This chain connects TRBV5-5 to TRBJ1-4; 8 bases match TRBD1. The CDR3 extends over 16 amino acids. Germline V gene data show CDR1 as SGHKS and CDR2 as YYEKEE (reference sequence). V lost 4 bases, J lost 0 bases, and 5 bases stayed unmatched. The CDR3 nucleotides read TGTGCCAGCAGCACCGGGACAGGCACAACTAATGAAAAACTGTTTTTT. Translated, it gives CASSTGTGTTNEKLFF.

The chain combines TRBV27 with TRBJ1-2, with a weak D call TRBD1 (5 bases). V shed 5 bases and J shed 2 bases, with 12 bases lying between them. The CDR3 totals 14 residues. The germline V gene encodes CDR1 MNHEY and CDR2 SMNVEV (reference sequence). The CDR3 region is CASSPRGYNYGYTF. CDR3 sequence (DNA): TGTGCCAGCAGTCCTAGGGGATACAACTATGGCTACACCTTC.

The table lists this clone with a few counts. This chain connects TRBV7-2 to TRBJ2-7, with 7 bases that match TRBD1. The CDR3 sequence is 13 residues long. Germline V gene lookup returns CDR1 SGHTA and CDR2 FQGNSA. V lost 5 bases to trimming and J lost 6 bases; unmatched junction nucleotides: 7. DNA for the CDR3: TGTGCCAGCAGCCGACAGGGCTTAGTCGAGCAGTACTTC. Translating it yields CASSRQGLVEQYF.

The J gene is TRBJ2-3, the V gene TRBV11-1; 11 nucleotides line up with TRBD1. The CDR3 runs to 15 residues. Trimming took 6 bases from V and 6 from J; bases not matched to a gene: 8. Germline values: CDR1 SGHAT, CDR2 FQDESV (reference sequence). The CDR3 DNA reads as TGTGCCAGCAGGTCTGGGACAGGGGGTTTTGATACGCAGTATTTT. Protein product: CASRSGTGGFDTQYF.

The gene calls are TRBV5-1 and TRBJ2-3; tentative D call: TRBD2 (6 bases). The CDR3 runs 15 residues. Trimming removed 1 base from V and 0 bases from J, with 9 bases in between. Per germline, CDR1 SGHRS and CDR2 YFSETQ. The CDR3 is CASSLRGFSTDTQYF. Here the CDR3 DNA reads TGCGCCAGCAGCTTGCGGGGGTTTAGCACAGATACGCAGTATTTT.

This chain connects TRBV19 to TRBJ2-5; TRBD2 matches 9 bases. The CDR3 is 16 residues long. The germline V gene encodes CDR1 LNHDA and CDR2 SQIVND (reference sequence). The ends lost 5 bases at V and 2 bases at J; junction bases unmatched: 9. The CDR3 spells CASSPGELAGQETQYF. CDR3 DNA sequence: TGTGCCAGTAGTCCCGGGGAGCTAGCGGGACAAGAGACCCAGTACTTC. The full variable domain, rest sourced from reference TRBV19 and TRBJ2-5, is DGGITQSPKYLFRKEGQNVTLSCEQNLNHDAMYWYRQDPGQGLRLIYYSQIVNDFQKGDIAEGYSVSREKKESFPLTVTSAQKNPTAFYLCASSPGELAGQETQYFGPGTRLLVL.

The chain recombines TRBV5-1 with TRBJ1-2, with TRBD1 matching over 9 bases. The CDR3 sequence is 14 residues long. CDR1 is SGHRS and CDR2 is YFSETQ in the germline V gene. The V and J ends lost 5 bases and 2 bases, in that order; junction bases with no gene match: 4. CDR3 residues: CASRPGTGNYGYTF. CDR3 DNA sequence: TGCGCCAGCAGGCCCGGGACAGGGAACTATGGCTACACCTTC. Variable domain in full (rest from reference TRBV5-1 and TRBJ1-2): KAGVTQTPRYLIKTRGQQVTLSCSPISGHRSVSWYQQTPGQGLQFLFEYFSETQRNKGNFPGRFSGRQFSNSRSEMNVSTLELGDSALYLCASRPGTGNYGYTFGSGTRLTVV.

This clone was observed once. The chain employs TRBV30 and TRBJ2-5, with 9 bases that match TRBD1. In germline, CDR1 is GTSNPN, CDR2 SVGIG (reference sequence). With V trimmed by 1 base and J by 5 bases, 2 bases remained unmatched. The CDR3 covers 13 residues. CDR3 loop: CAWSGQGGETQYF. The CDR3 bases are TGTGCCTGGAGTGGACAGGGGGGGGAGACCCAGTACTTC.

The chain is built from TRBV2 and TRBJ2-5, with D perhaps TRBD2 (6 bases). The CDR3 extends over 14 amino acids. V was clipped by 6 bases and J by 0 bases, with 11 bases between them. CDR1 SNHLY and CDR2 FYNNEI come from the germline V gene. This CDR3 is CASRRDSYQETQYF. DNA of the CDR3: TGTGCCAGCAGGCGGGATTCGTACCAAGAGACCCAGTACTTC.

The rearrangement links TRBV14 to TRBJ2-1; TRBD1 aligns across 8 bases. The germline gives CDR1 SGHDN, CDR2 FVKESK. Trimming cost V 3 bases and J 2 bases; bases outside gene matches: 9. The CDR3 is made up of 17 amino acids. The chain's CDR3 is CASSHPGQGSAYNEQFF. In nucleotides, the CDR3 is TGTGCCAGCAGCCACCCAGGACAGGGTTCGGCCTACAATGAGCAGTTCTTC.

CDR3 sequence: CSASLGALENTEAFF. The CDR3, as DNA: TGCAGTGCTAGTTTGGGGGCTTTGGAGAACACTGAAGCTTTCTTT. V usage is TRBV20-1 and J usage is TRBJ1-1, with D possibly TRBD1 on 6 matching bases. Germline-derived CDR1 and CDR2 are DFQATT and SNEGSKA (reference sequence). Trimming took 3 bases from V and 1 from J, leaving 15 bases between them. The CDR3 loop spans 15 amino acids.

This clone was counted a single time. The rearrangement joins TRBV28 to TRBJ2-5, with 8 bases that match TRBD1. This CDR3 has 13 residues. V dropped 7 bases and J dropped 8; count of bases not matched to a gene: 9. CDR1 MDHEN and CDR2 SYDVKM come from the germline V gene. The CDR3 sequence is CASINRGFSTQYF. Written as DNA, the CDR3 is TGTGCCAGCATAAACAGGGGGTTTAGTACCCAGTACTTC.

The chain uses TRBV5-1 and TRBJ2-2, with 9 bases lining up with TRBD2. With V trimmed by 4 bases and J by 3 bases, 7 bases remained unmatched. There are 16 residues in the CDR3. Germline values: CDR1 SGHRS, CDR2 YFSETQ. CDR3 in amino acids: CASSPLGLAHTGELFF. The CDR3 DNA is TGCGCCAGCAGCCCACTGGGACTAGCCCACACCGGGGAGCTGTTTTTT.

This clone was detected once. The chain combines TRBV4-3 with TRBJ2-5; 14 bases map to TRBD2. V shed 4 bases and J 4 bases; nucleotides not matched to a gene: 8. The germline V gene has CDR1 LGHNA and CDR2 YSLEER. The CDR3 is 17 residues long. CDR3 sequence (DNA): TGCGCCAGCAGCCCCGGGACTAGCGGGGGAACGAGAGAGACCCAGTACTTC. It codes for CASSPGTSGGTRETQYF.

The chain links TRBV4-3 to TRBJ2-2, with TRBD2 as a possible D gene (5 bases). V dropped 2 bases and J dropped 11 bases, with 15 bases sitting between them. This CDR3 is 14 amino acids long. The germline V gene encodes CDR1 LGHNA and CDR2 YSLEER. CDR3 bases: TGCGCCAGCAGCCAAAGGACTGGGCCCCTCGAGCTGTTTTTT. It translates to CASSQRTGPLELFF.

This chain joins TRBV14 and TRBJ1-1; 10 bases align to TRBD1. The germline CDR1 and CDR2 sequences are SGHDN and FVKESK. CDR3 length: 16 amino acids. Trimming removed 0 bases from V and 3 bases from J; junction bases left unmatched: 4. The CDR3 is CASSQDLGQGDTEAFF. The CDR3 nucleotides are TGTGCCAGCAGCCAAGATTTAGGACAGGGGGACACTGAAGCTTTCTTT.

The chain employs TRBV19 and TRBJ2-1; TRBD2 agrees at 14 bases. Germline V gene data show CDR1 as LNHDA and CDR2 as SQIVND (reference sequence). V trimming: 5 bases; J trimming: 10 bases; junction bases outside the gene matches: 10. CDR3 length: 16 amino acids. CDR3 nucleotides: TGTGCCAGTAGTGCACTAGGGACTAGCGGGGGTGGGGAGCAGTTCTTC. It encodes CASSALGTSGGGEQFF.

This chain uses TRBV12-2 with TRBJ2-7; TRBD2, the D gene given by the table, was not confirmed from the DNA. TRBV12-2 is listed as a pseudogene. CDR3 size: 15 residues. The CDR3 spells CASRLGREGPYEQYF. The CDR3 DNA is TGTGCAAGTCGCTTAGGTCGGGAGGGCCCCTACGAGCAGTACTTC.

The chain combines TRBV10-2 with TRBJ2-3; 7 bases agree with TRBD1. With V trimmed by 0 bases and J by 5 bases, 2 bases remained unmatched. The CDR3 is 14 residues long. Germline V gene lookup returns CDR1 WSHSY and CDR2 SAAADI. The CDR3 nucleotides are TGCGCCAGCAGTGAGTCTGGGACAGTAGATACGCAGTATTTT. This translates into CASSESGTVDTQYF.

V and J are TRBV7-3 and TRBJ2-2, with no clear D. The CDR3 is 16 amino acids. Germline loops: CDR1 SGHTA, CDR2 FQGTGA. Trimming took off 1 base at V and 0 bases at J, with 9 bases between the two ends. The chain's CDR3 is CASSLMGFPNTGELFF. The CDR3 nucleotides are TGTGCCAGCAGCTTAATGGGCTTCCCGAACACCGGGGAGCTGTTTTTT.

The chain uses TRBV11-3 and TRBJ2-1; 10 nucleotides match TRBD2. This CDR3 spans 17 amino acids. The germline gives CDR1 SGHNT, CDR2 YENEEA. The ends lost 5 bases at V and 10 bases at J; junction bases unmatched: 17. CDR3 sequence reads: CASSLNSREGLAREQFF. CDR3 sequence (DNA): TGTGCCAGCAGCCTAAATAGTAGAGAGGGACTAGCGAGAGAGCAGTTCTTC.

The V call is TRBV5-5, the J call TRBJ2-2, with D uncertain. The CDR3 has 13 residues. Germline loops: CDR1 SGHKS, CDR2 YYEKEE (reference sequence). The V end was cut by 0 bases, the J end by 4 bases, with 4 bases between. CDR3 protein: CASSLVLTGELFF. The CDR3 region has the DNA TGTGCCAGCAGCTTGGTTCTCACCGGGGAGCTGTTTTTT. Full variable domain (missing parts from reference TRBV5-5 and TRBJ2-2): DAGVTQSPTHLIKTRGQQVTLRCSPISGHKSVSWYQQVLGQGPQFIFQYYEKEERGRGNFPDRFSARQFPNYSSELNVNALLLGDSALYLCASSLVLTGELFFGEGSRLTVL.

The rearrangement links TRBV4-2 to TRBJ2-3, with a tentative D call TRBD2 (5 bases). The ends were cut back, 0 bases at V and 3 bases at J, with 16 bases in the middle. Germline V lookup: CDR1 LGHNA, CDR2 YNFKEQ. The CDR3 runs 17 residues. In nucleotides, the CDR3 is TGTGCCAGCAGCCAAGATATGCGGGCTTCCCCTACAGATACGCAGTATTTT. Protein sequence: CASSQDMRASPTDTQYF.

The chain is built from TRBV7-6 and TRBJ1-4; D is unclear. Germline lookup yields CDR1 SGHVS and CDR2 FNYEAQ. The CDR3 extends over 16 amino acids. Trimming shortened V by 5 bases and J by 2 bases, and 15 bases separated the two germline ends. The CDR3 DNA reads as TGTGCCAGCAGCCCCCGGTTGGGAGCCACTAATGAAAAACTGTTTTTT. It translates to CASSPRLGATNEKLFF.

The V and J genes are TRBV19 and TRBJ2-7, with 11 positions matching TRBD2. The length of the CDR3 is 14 residues. Germline V gene data show CDR1 as LNHDA and CDR2 as SQIVND (reference sequence). V was clipped by 6 bases and J by 1 base; unmatched bases: 2. The CDR3 region is CASRTSGSSYEQYF. The CDR3 DNA follows: TGTGCCAGTAGAACTAGCGGGAGTTCCTACGAGCAGTACTTC.

The V call is TRBV9, the J call TRBJ2-1; 8 positions match TRBD2. CDR1 and CDR2 from the germline V gene are SGDLS and YYNGEE. The CDR3 has 14 amino acids. V lost 4 bases and J lost 5; bases outside the gene matches: 5. CDR3 sequence: CASSFIAGHNEQFF. CDR3 sequence (DNA): TGTGCCAGCAGCTTCATAGCGGGACACAATGAGCAGTTCTTC.

This clone was recorded a few times. This chain connects TRBV5-1 to TRBJ1-6, with TRBD1 matching 7 bases. The CDR3 sequence is 15 residues long. Looked up from germline, CDR1 is SGHRS and CDR2 is YFSETQ. Trimming removed 4 bases from V and 7 bases from J; junction bases left unmatched: 8. CDR3 residues: CASSPSTGDNSPLHF. The CDR3 DNA reads as TGCGCCAGCAGCCCATCTACAGGGGACAATTCACCCCTCCACTTT.

The CDR3 coding sequence is TGCAGCCCACAGGGAAATGAAAAACTGTTTTTT. Protein product: CSPQGNEKLFF. The rearrangement uses TRBV20-1 and TRBJ1-4, with D possibly matching TRBD1 (6 bases). The CDR3 sequence is 11 residues long. Germline CDR1 and CDR2: DFQATT and SNEGSKA (reference sequence).

V and J are TRBV18 and TRBJ2-3; the D gene is possibly TRBD1 (5 bases). With 3 bases removed from V and 2 bases from J, the gap between germline ends came to 9 bases. The germline V gene has CDR1 KGHSH and CDR2 LQKENI. The CDR3 covers 14 residues. CDR3 coding DNA: TGTGCCAGCTCACCCCGACAGTTCACAGATACGCAGTATTTT. Translating it yields CASSPRQFTDTQYF.

The chain is built from TRBV28 and TRBJ2-3; D is possibly TRBD2 (5 bases). Looked up from germline, CDR1 is MDHEN and CDR2 is SYDVKM. The length of the CDR3 is 16 residues. Between the trimmed V and J ends, which lost 5 bases and 1 base, there was a span of 16 bases. CDR3 protein: CASSPAGSRGTDTQYF. Here the CDR3 DNA reads TGTGCCAGCAGTCCCGCGGGCTCGAGAGGCACAGATACGCAGTATTTT.